Listed below are T cell receptor beta chains from one sample, sequenced in a study of T cell responses to AZD1222 COVID-19 vaccine. Profiling relied on immunoSEQ multiplex PCR, and the TCRdb table lists in-frame clones only, not all of them. The repertoire holds approximately 120,000 clones, 80% to 90% seen once, with around a tenth in the top ten. Material: peripheral blood, obtained 28 days after the second AZD1222 dose. These receptors were collected from an adult who received the AZD1222 COVID-19 vaccine. CDR3s include the opening cysteine and the closing phenylalanine or tryptophan. The order of the fields is J gene, D gene, V gene, CDR3 protein, CDR3 DNA. D genes are given only for firm matches.

TRBJ1-1 | - | TRBV6-5 | CASSYGPRDTEAFF | TGTGCCAGCAGTTATGGCCCCCGGGACACTGAAGCTTTCTTT
TRBJ1-5 | TRBD1 | TRBV10-3 | CAISKTGPSNQPQHF | TGTGCCATCAGTAAGACAGGGCCTAGCAATCAGCCCCAGCATTTT
TRBJ1-2 | TRBD1 | TRBV30 | CASQTRDRGVYGYTF | TGTGCCTCCCAGACCCGGGACAGGGGGGTCTATGGCTACACCTTC
TRBJ1-1 | - | TRBV2 | CASGRDTLAFF | TGTGCCAGCGGCCGGGACACGCTAGCTTTCTTT
TRBJ1-3 | TRBD1 | TRBV10-1 | CASSSGQGSSGNTIYF | TGCGCCAGCTCCTCGGGACAGGGCAGCTCTGGAAACACCATATATTTT
TRBJ2-5 | TRBD2 | TRBV10-2 | CASSRVAGAQETQYF | TGCGCCAGCAGTCGAGTAGCGGGGGCACAAGAGACCCAGTACTTC
TRBJ2-5 | - | TRBV7-6 | CASSSFSGLHETQYF | TGTGCCAGCAGCTCCTTCTCGGGTCTCCACGAGACCCAGTACTTC
TRBJ1-5 | - | TRBV29-1 | CSATLRNQPQHF | TGCAGCGCCACCCTGAGAAATCAGCCCCAGCATTTT
TRBJ1-3 | TRBD1 | TRBV12-5 | CASGSDRDGNTIYF | TGTGCTAGTGGTTCGGACAGGGATGGAAACACCATATATTTT
TRBJ2-6 | - | TRBV21-1 | CASSHRDGLSSGANVLTF | TGTGCCAGCAGCCACCGGGACGGATTAAGCTCTGGGGCCAACGTCCTGACTTTC